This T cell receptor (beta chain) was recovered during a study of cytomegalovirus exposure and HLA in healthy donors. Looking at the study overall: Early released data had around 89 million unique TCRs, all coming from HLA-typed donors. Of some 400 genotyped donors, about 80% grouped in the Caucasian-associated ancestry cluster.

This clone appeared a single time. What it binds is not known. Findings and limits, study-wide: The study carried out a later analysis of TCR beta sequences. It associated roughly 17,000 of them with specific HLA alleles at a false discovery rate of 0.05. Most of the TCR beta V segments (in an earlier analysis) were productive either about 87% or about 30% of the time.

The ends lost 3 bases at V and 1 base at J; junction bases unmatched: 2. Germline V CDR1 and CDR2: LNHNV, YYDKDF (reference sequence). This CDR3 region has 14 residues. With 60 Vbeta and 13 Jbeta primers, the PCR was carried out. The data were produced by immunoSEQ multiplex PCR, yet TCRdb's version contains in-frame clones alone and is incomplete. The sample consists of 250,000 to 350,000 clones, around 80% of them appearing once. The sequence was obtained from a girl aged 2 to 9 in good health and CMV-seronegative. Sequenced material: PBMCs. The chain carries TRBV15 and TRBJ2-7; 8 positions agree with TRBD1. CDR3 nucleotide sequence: TGTGCCACCAGCAGCAGGGGGCGATCCTACGAGCAGTACTTC. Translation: CATSSRGRSYEQYF.